Here is one T cell receptor beta chain with its context. V was shortened by 1 base and J by 2 bases, with 12 bases between the two germline ends. Germline CDR1 SGHVS, CDR2 FQNEAQ. The CDR3 covers 16 residues. The sample comes from a study of blood T cell repertoires in COVID-19. Study summary: The samples span acute and convalescent COVID-19 from the United States, Italy and Spain.

Repertoires were generated with immunoSEQ multiplex PCR, while TCRdb's copy carries only in-frame clones and drops some. The sample lists 150,000 to 250,000 clones, approximately 82% occurring once. The genes are TRBV7-8 and TRBJ1-5, with D perhaps TRBD1 (5 bases). Sequencing was performed on peripheral blood. The sequence was obtained from a human donor with acute or convalescent COVID-19. The donor label of this sample is uncertain. In DNA, the CDR3 is TGTGCCAGCAGCTTAGAAACGGGGGAGGGCAATCAGCCCCAGCATTTT. It specifies CASSLETGEGNQPQHF.